This passage covers 7 T cell receptor beta chains from one sample sequenced in a study of T cells expressing NK-cell markers. TCRdb reprocessed the 5' RACE reads; each CDR3 protein has one entry and no DNA is given. The specimen's table records roughly 450,000 distinct CDR3 sequences. Input material: blood T cells: a sorted CD56 or NKG2C T cell subset, CD4+ or CD8+ T cells, or bulk PBMC T cells (not recorded which). Receptors originate from a woman aged 45-60 years in good health.

J is TRBJ2-4 and V is TRBV12-3 or TRBV12-4; TCRdb's assignment of TRBD1 cannot be checked, as there is no DNA. CDR3 length: 14 amino acids. This CDR3 is CASSPTGAKNIQYF.

The rearrangement links TRBV12-3 or TRBV12-4 to TRBJ2-7; TCRdb returns TRBD1, unconfirmable since there is no DNA. CDR3 length: 12 residues. This chain's CDR3 is CASSSSRARQYF.

The V call is TRBV29-1, the J call TRBJ2-7. Germline loops: CDR1 SQVTM, CDR2 ANQGSEA. There are 11 residues in the CDR3. CDR3 in amino acids: CSVAWDAEQYF.

The V gene is TRBV7-6, the J gene TRBJ2-1. Germline loops: CDR1 SGHVS, CDR2 FNYEAQ. This CDR3 has 14 amino acids. Here the CDR3 reads CASSLARPGNEQFF.

V gene TRBV7-9 combines with J gene TRBJ1-6; TCRdb's D call of TRBD1 is untestable without DNA. The CDR3 length is 14 residues. CDR1 and CDR2 (germline): SEHNR, FQNEAQ (reference sequence). The CDR3 here is CASSPQGYNSPLHF. Drawing the rest from reference TRBV7-9 and TRBJ1-6, the complete variable domain is DTGVSQNPRHKITKRGQNVTFRCDPISEHNRLYWYRQTLGQGPEFLTYFQNEAQLEKSRLLSDRFSAERPKGSFSTLEIQRTEQGDSAMYLCASSPQGYNSPLHFGNGTRLTVT.

V is TRBV20-1 and J is TRBJ2-4; checking the TCRdb D call of TRBD1 is not possible without DNA. The CDR3 runs 15 residues. Germline values: CDR1 DFQATT, CDR2 SNEGSKA (reference sequence). The CDR3 loop is CSARPGQGAKNIQYF.

This chain links TRBV29-1 with TRBJ2-1; with no DNA, the TCRdb D assignment of TRBD2 cannot be verified. This CDR3 comprises 12 residues. Germline-derived CDR1 and CDR2 are SQVTM and ANQGSEA. The CDR3 spells CSGLAGVGEQFF.